The 29 T cell receptor beta chains listed next were all sequenced from one sample in a study of tumor and adjacent non-tumor tissue in lung cancer. A modified ARM-PCR protocol with three rounds of nested PCR amplified TCRbeta. Each CDR3 protein is one row after TCRdb ran MiXCR on the multiplex PCR reads. There are 60,000 to 85,000 distinct CDR3 sequences in the sample; under 80% occur only once, and about 12% lies in the top ten. This sample's RNA came from whole unsorted tissue. The sequencing input was lung tumor tissue. The source is a woman between 45 and 65 years old with non-small cell lung cancer.

By share, this clonotype counts as medium-sized. The chain employs TRBV6-1 and TRBJ2-5, with TRBD2 identical over 7 bases. V lost 0 bases and J lost 5; bases outside the gene matches: 3. Germline V CDR1 and CDR2: MNHNS, SASEGT. CDR3 length: 14 residues. The CDR3 DNA is TGTGCCAGCAGTGAAGCAGCGGGATGGGAGACCCAGTACTTC. It specifies CASSEAAGWETQYF.

The chain couples TRBV4-1 to TRBJ2-6, with TRBD1 as a possible D gene (5 bases). From germline, CDR1 is MGHRA and CDR2 YSYEKL. V was trimmed by 11 bases and J by 4 bases, leaving 18 bases between them. The CDR3 contains 15 residues. The CDR3 spells CACLQWGSGANVLTF. CDR3 DNA: TGCGCCTGCCTTCAATGGGGCTCCGGGGCCAACGTCCTGACTTTC.

Concerning this clonotype itself: An end of the junction differs from the germline gene, which may be a read error. The chain carries TRBV12-3 or TRBV12-4 and TRBJ2-7, with TRBD2 matching over 16 bases. CDR3 length: 17 amino acids. CDR3 residues: CASSSQAGLAGGCEQYF. The CDR3 DNA reads as TGTGCCAGCAGTTCCCAGGCGGGACTAGCGGGAGGGTGCGAGCAATACTTC.

Concerning this clonotype itself: A much larger clone differs from this one at a single base, so this may be a read error. The chain links TRBV2 to TRBJ1-5; D gene unclear. Germline V gives CDR1 SNHLY, CDR2 FYNNEI. Trimming cost V 6 bases and J 0 bases, with 9 bases left between them. This CDR3 has 14 amino acids. The CDR3 DNA reads TGTGCCAGCAGACAATCCGTTAGCAATCAGCCCCAGCATTTT. Protein: CASRQSVSNQPQHF.

This clonotype was recorded at least ten times. CDR3 sequence (DNA): TGTGCCAGCAGCTTAGATTTTTCCTTAGCGGGAGGGGAGCAGTTCTTC. Protein product: CASSLDFSLAGGEQFF. The rearrangement joins TRBV11-2 to TRBJ2-1, with 11 positions matching TRBD2. Trimming cost V 0 bases and J 10 bases; bases outside gene matches: 8. Germline V gives CDR1 SGHAT, CDR2 FQNNGV. The CDR3 is 16 amino acids.

Comments on this clonotype: The junction does not match germline at one end; this may be a read error. The chain carries TRBV29-1 and TRBJ1-2; D possibly corresponds to TRBD1 (6 bases). CDR1 is SQVTM and CDR2 is ANQGSEA in the germline V gene. The CDR3 covers 11 residues. This chain's CDR3 is CSVVAGHCYIF. In nucleotides, the CDR3 is TGCAGCGTTGTAGCGGGACATTGCTACATCTTC.

The chain recombines TRBV24-1 with TRBJ2-2, with D tentatively TRBD1 or TRBD2 (6 bases each). The CDR3 sequence is 13 residues long. CDR1 and CDR2 (germline): KGHDR, SFDVKD. CDR3 sequence (DNA): TGTGCTACCGGGGGCGCGAGCACCGGGGAGCTGTTTTTT. Protein sequence: CATGGASTGELFF.

Note on this clonotype: Germline is not matched at one junction end, which may reflect a read error. J is TRBJ2-1 and V is TRBV6-7, with D possibly matching TRBD2 (6 bases). TRBV6-7 qualifies as an ORF whose function is uncertain. The CDR3 sequence is 15 residues long. The CDR3 loop reads CTSSYSGWRRDEQFF. Written as DNA, the CDR3 is TGTACCAGCAGTTACTCGGGTTGGAGGAGGGATGAGCAATTCTTC.

In the case of this clonotype: One base away lies a much larger clone, so this may be a sequencing read error. The chain couples TRBV10-1 to TRBJ2-3; no firm D call. Deletions cut 6 bases from V and 1 base from J, with 8 bases between. The V gene's germline CDR1 is WNHNN and CDR2 SYGVQD (reference sequence). The CDR3 spans 13 residues. The CDR3 reads CASSEACTDTQYF. In DNA form, the CDR3 reads TGCGCCAGCAGCGAGGCGTGCACAGATACGCAGTATTTT.

This clonotype was seen more than once but under ten times. Germline is not matched at one junction end, which may reflect a read error. This sequence joins TRBV5-1 and TRBJ2-7; D unclear. This CDR3 has 14 residues. Germline lookup yields CDR1 SGHRS and CDR2 YFSETQ. The CDR3 spells CASSLSAPSYEQCF. In nucleotides, the CDR3 is TGCGCCAGCAGCTTGTCAGCGCCTTCCTACGAGCAGTGCTTC.

The gene calls are TRBV11-1 and TRBJ2-1; 7 nucleotides match TRBD1. Germline V gene lookup returns CDR1 SGHAT and CDR2 FQDESV (reference sequence). This CDR3 comprises 14 residues. Written as DNA, the CDR3 is TGTGTCGTCAGCTTAAGAGGGGGCCGGTATGAGCAGTTCTTC. It specifies CVVSLRGGRYEQFF.

Concerning this clonotype: At one end the junction does not follow the germline gene, possibly because of a read error. The J gene is TRBJ1-5, the V gene TRBV12-3 or TRBV12-4; the D is unclear. CDR3 length: 13 residues. The CDR3 sequence is CAGSLGNNRPQHF. The CDR3 bases are TGTGCCGGCAGTTTGGGGAACAATCGGCCCCAGCATTTT.

Regarding this clonotype: An end of the junction differs from the germline gene, which may be a read error. The CDR3 reads CSTEHTNSPLYF. In DNA, the CDR3 is TGCAGCACGGAACACACTAACTCACCCCTCTACTTT. V is TRBV29-1 and J is TRBJ1-6; unclear D gene. The CDR3 totals 12 residues. The germline CDR1 and CDR2 sequences are SQVTM and ANQGSEA.

There are a few counts of this clonotype. At one of its ends the junction is not consistent with the germline gene, which may arise from a read error. The V and J genes are TRBV4-1 and TRBJ2-7, with TRBD1 matching over 9 bases. Germline V lookup: CDR1 MGHRA, CDR2 YSYEKL. CDR3 length equals 16 residues. The CDR3 spells CASSPFQDRGIYEQYF. The CDR3 DNA reads as TGCGCCAGCAGCCCCTTCCAGGACAGGGGTATCTACGAGCAATACTTC.

With regard to this clonotype: One end of the junction fails to match germline, which may point to a read error. This rearrangement joins TRBV6-5 to TRBJ2-1; 11 positions match TRBD2. CDR1 and CDR2 from the germline V gene are MNHEY and SVGAGI. CDR3 length equals 14 residues. The CDR3 nucleotides are TGTGCCAGCAGTAACCTGGGACTAGCGGATGAGCACTTCTTC. This translates into CASSNLGLADEHFF.

Only a few counts were recorded for this clonotype. A read error is possible here, since a much larger clone lies one base away. The CDR3 ends on some other residue instead of the conserved phenylalanine or tryptophan, so this is likely a read error. CDR3 region: CARSVRPTDTQYS. The CDR3 nucleotides are TGTGCCAGGTCTGTACGTCCCACAGATACGCAGTATTCT. The chain uses TRBV30 and TRBJ2-3; no clear D. The ends were cut back, 8 bases at V and 2 bases at J, with 14 bases in the middle. From germline, CDR1 is GTSNPN and CDR2 SVGIG (reference sequence). The CDR3 totals 13 residues.

Of note for this clonotype: A read error may explain this, as a much larger clone is one base away. This sequence joins TRBV2 and TRBJ2-1, with D possibly called TRBD1 or TRBD2 (5 bases each). Germline V gives CDR1 SNHLY, CDR2 FYNNEI. CDR3 length equals 12 residues. For the CDR3, the DNA is TGTGCCAACAGTGAATGGGGGTTTGAGCAGTTCTTC. This codes for CANSEWGFEQFF.

At least ten counts were recorded for this clonotype. The gene calls are TRBV7-3 and TRBJ2-1, with D unresolved. Germline assignment: CDR1 SGHTA and CDR2 FQGTGA. V dropped 2 bases and J dropped 3 bases, with 8 bases sitting between them. This CDR3 spans 14 amino acids. The CDR3 nucleotides are TGTGCCAGCAGCTTATGGGGAAACTACAATGAGCAGTTCTTC. It codes for CASSLWGNYNEQFF.

The chain is built from TRBV4-1 and TRBJ2-7, with TRBD2 identical over 8 bases. The junction had 10 bases not matched to a gene; V was cut back by 0 bases and J by 6 bases. Germline V gene data show CDR1 as MGHRA and CDR2 as YSYEKL. The CDR3 sequence is 16 residues long. The CDR3: CASSQDLTSDYCEQYF. In nucleotides, the CDR3 is TGCGCCAGCAGCCAAGACCTGACTAGCGATTACTGCGAGCAGTACTTC.

In the case of this clonotype: One end of the junction varies from germline; a read error may be responsible. The CDR3 DNA reads TGCAGTGGTGGACGGAGGGATGAAGCCTTCTTT. Its protein product is CSGGRRDEAFF. The chain links TRBV20-1 to TRBJ1-1; D remains ambiguous. This CDR3 has 11 residues. Germline values: CDR1 DFQATT, CDR2 SNEGSKA (reference sequence).

The chain couples TRBV5-6 to TRBJ2-7; perhaps TRBD2 as D (5 bases). V was clipped by 10 bases and J by 2 bases, with 22 bases between them. The CDR3 has 15 amino acids. CDR1 and CDR2 (germline): SGHDT, YYEEEE. The chain's CDR3 is CACNMWRQFTYEQYF. Here the CDR3 DNA reads TGTGCCTGCAACATGTGGAGGCAGTTTACCTACGAGCAGTACTTC.

This clonotype occurred many times. The rearrangement links TRBV28 to TRBJ2-4; D may match TRBD1 or TRBD2 (5 bases each). Trimming shortened V by 10 bases and J by 4 bases, and 17 bases separated the two germline ends. Germline CDR1 is MDHEN and CDR2 is SYDVKM. CDR3 length equals 14 residues. Here the CDR3 reads CATHSWDGKNIQYF. CDR3 coding DNA: TGTGCCACCCACTCTTGGGACGGTAAAAACATTCAGTACTTC.

In this sample, this clonotype turned up once. The chain joins TRBV6-1 to TRBJ1-2; perhaps TRBD1 as D (5 bases). There are 14 residues in the CDR3. Germline V gives CDR1 MNHNS, CDR2 SASEGT. The V and J ends lost 6 bases and 6 bases respectively, with 17 bases between them. DNA of the CDR3: TGTGCCAGCAGCGAAAGGACATGGTCCGATGGCTACACCTTC. This encodes CASSERTWSDGYTF.

As to this clonotype: The junction departs from the called germline gene at one end, perhaps through a read error. This rearrangement joins TRBV4-2 to TRBJ1-1, with unresolved D. Germline assignment: CDR1 LGHNA and CDR2 YNFKEQ. CDR3 length equals 13 residues. CDR3 protein: CVSSQDRHKEAFF. The CDR3 DNA sequence: TGTGTCAGCAGCCAAGATCGGCACAAGGAAGCTTTCTTT.

This clonotype was seen only once. Possible read error: a much larger clone is one base away. In this CDR3 the conserved last residue, phenylalanine or tryptophan, is missing, so a read error is likely. The rearrangement links TRBV24-1 to TRBJ1-1; TRBD1 matches at 9 bases. The CDR3 contains 14 residues. Germline trimming cut 5 bases from V and 3 bases from J; bases unmatched to any gene: 3. Germline CDR1 is KGHDR and CDR2 is SFDVKD. The CDR3 DNA reads as TGTGCCACCAGTGCGGGACAGGGACACACTGAAGCTTTCGTT. This gives the protein CATSAGQGHTEAFV.

At least ten counts were recorded for this clonotype. CDR3 amino acids: CASSPLGQGGGTGELFF. CDR3 nucleotide sequence: TGCGCCAGCAGCCCCTTGGGACAGGGTGGTGGCACCGGGGAGCTGTTTTTT. V usage is TRBV4-1 and J usage is TRBJ2-2, with 9 bases lining up with TRBD1. The V segment lost 4 bases and the J segment 4 bases; nucleotides outside the gene matches: 10. The CDR3 has 17 residues. The V gene's germline CDR1 is MGHRA and CDR2 YSYEKL.

Remarks on this clonotype: The junction differs from germline at one of its ends, possibly a read error. The chain has TRBV4-1 and TRBJ2-3; the match to TRBD1 covers 9 bases. This CDR3 contains 14 residues. Germline V gene sequence: CDR1 MGHRA, CDR2 YSYEKL. CDR3: CVSSQRTGADTQYF. The DNA of the CDR3 is TGCGTCAGCAGTCAGCGGACAGGGGCAGATACGCAGTATTTT.

This clonotype was detected only once. Relative to the germline gene, one junction end is altered; a read error may explain this. This rearrangement joins TRBV6-5 to TRBJ2-7; TRBD2 agrees at 9 bases. The CDR3 has 16 residues. Germline loops: CDR1 MNHEY, CDR2 SVGAGI. The CDR3 sequence is CASSYSLSTSGYELYF. The CDR3 DNA follows: TGTGCCAGCAGTTACTCCCTCTCGACTAGCGGCTACGAGCTGTACTTC.

This clonotype was counted only a few times. Compared with germline, one end of the junction differs, possibly owing to a read error. V gene TRBV6-6 combines with J gene TRBJ2-3; TRBD1 might be the D (6 bases). CDR1 is MNHNY and CDR2 is SVGAGI in the germline V gene (reference sequence). The length of the CDR3 is 14 residues. The chain's CDR3 is CTSSVQGHTDTQYF. CDR3 nucleotides: TGTACCAGCAGTGTCCAGGGACATACAGATACGCAGTATTTT.